The present T cell receptor beta chain was sequenced within a study of Tregs in tolerant kidney transplant recipients. Study-wide results and caveats: The small number of patients limits these findings pending further validation.

In this sample, this clone turned up a few times. Its cognate antigen is unknown. V was cut by 6 bases and J by 3 bases, with 14 bases left in between. This CDR3 contains 14 residues. Per germline, CDR1 SNHLY and CDR2 FYNNEI. Sequenced by immunoSEQ multiplex PCR; TCRdb stores in-frame clones only, minus some. The repertoire consists of 75,000 to 100,000 clones, with approximately 92% occurring once and the leading ten covering roughly 5%. The genes are TRBV2 and TRBJ1-2, with D maybe TRBD1 (5 bases). The clonotype comes from a human donor in good health. Sequenced: CD8+ T cells from blood. CDR3 region: CASRVAGGYYGYTF. CDR3 sequence (DNA): TGTGCCAGCAGAGTCGCCGGGGGATACTATGGCTACACCTTC.